This T cell receptor beta chain stems from a study of shared clonotypes between healthy human individuals. Sequencing was performed with immunoSEQ multiplex PCR; in TCRdb, only in-frame clones are kept and a portion is missing. The repertoire holds millions of clones, with 95% as singletons. The count of this clone is one. The V end was cut by 3 bases, the J end by 10 bases, with 7 bases between. The germline gives CDR1 DFQATT, CDR2 SNEGSKA (reference sequence). CDR3 length equals 10 residues. The TCR was taken from a man aged 18 to 30 in good health. This chain uses TRBV20-1 with TRBJ2-1, with unresolved D. The sample consisted of naive CD4+ T cells sorted from blood. Documented subset: CD45RA+ positively selected. CDR3 sequence (DNA): TGCAGTGCTAGTCGTACCGAGCAGTTCTTC. Protein product: CSASRTEQFF.